A single sample is the source of the 5 T cell receptor beta chains below, sequenced in a study of regulatory T cells in long-lasting Graves disease. Combining iRepertoire HTBI primers with Arm-PCR of CDR3 regions, the authors built TCR beta libraries. Using its own MiXCR run on the multiplex PCR reads, TCRdb lists one record per CDR3 protein. The sample lists over 350,000 distinct CDR3 sequences; under 25% were seen once. The time point here: persistent/refractory GD, antithyroid drugs over 5 years with positive TRAb. With RNA extracted from PBMCs as input, the TCR library was made. The sequences come from peripheral blood mononuclear cells (PBMCs), collected when the disease was refractory, from a patient treated with antithyroid drugs. These receptors all stem from a female donor with Graves disease.

The chain employs TRBV6-2 or TRBV6-3 and TRBJ1-1; 8 bases align to TRBD1. Germline V CDR1 and CDR2: MNHEY, SVGEGT. This CDR3 has 17 amino acids. V was clipped by 0 bases and J by 3 bases; unmatched bases: 9. CDR3 bases: TGTGCCAGCAGTTACTCCTCTCGACAGGGGTCGTACACTGAAGCTTTCTTT. It specifies CASSYSSRQGSYTEAFF.

This clonotype has only a few counts. This rearrangement joins TRBV6-2 or TRBV6-3 to TRBJ1-2, with D perhaps matching TRBD1 (6 bases). The germline CDR1 and CDR2 sequences are MNHEY and SVGEGT. The CDR3 is 15 residues long. With 5 bases removed from V and 4 bases from J, the gap between germline ends came to 17 bases. The CDR3 DNA reads TGTGCCAGCAGTGAGCGGGGGCAGGGAGGCTATGGCTACACCTTC. Amino acids: CASSERGQGGYGYTF.

As concerns this clonotype: A much larger clone sits a single nucleotide away, making a read error possible. In this CDR3 the conserved last residue, phenylalanine or tryptophan, is missing, so a read error is likely. The chain joins TRBV6-9 to TRBJ1-1; D perhaps matches TRBD1 (5 bases). The V end lost 3 bases, the J end lost 6 bases, and 14 bases lay between the germline ends. The length of the CDR3 is 14 residues. Germline V gives CDR1 MNHGY, CDR2 SVAAGI. CDR3 bases: TGTGCCAGCAGTTACGGGGGACGTAGTGCTGAAGCTTTCTCT. Translation gives CASSYGGRSAEAFS.

There are many counts of this clonotype. This rearrangement joins TRBV28 to TRBJ1-2, with 10 nucleotides matching TRBD1. This CDR3 contains 15 residues. Per germline, CDR1 MDHEN and CDR2 SYDVKM. The ends lost 5 bases at V and 8 bases at J; junction bases unmatched: 11. CDR3 nucleotide sequence: TGTGCCAGCAGTGGAACCGGGACAGGGGTTAAAGGCTACACCTTC. Residues: CASSGTGTGVKGYTF.

The table lists this clonotype with a few counts. This chain links TRBV11-2 with TRBJ2-7; 10 positions agree with TRBD2. J gave up 9 bases and V 5 bases, and 13 bases lay outside the gene matches. Germline V gene sequence: CDR1 SGHAT, CDR2 FQNNGV. This CDR3 has 15 residues. This CDR3 reads CASSVSQREGQGQYF. The CDR3 DNA follows: TGTGCCAGCAGCGTTTCCCAGCGGGAGGGCCAAGGGCAGTACTTC.